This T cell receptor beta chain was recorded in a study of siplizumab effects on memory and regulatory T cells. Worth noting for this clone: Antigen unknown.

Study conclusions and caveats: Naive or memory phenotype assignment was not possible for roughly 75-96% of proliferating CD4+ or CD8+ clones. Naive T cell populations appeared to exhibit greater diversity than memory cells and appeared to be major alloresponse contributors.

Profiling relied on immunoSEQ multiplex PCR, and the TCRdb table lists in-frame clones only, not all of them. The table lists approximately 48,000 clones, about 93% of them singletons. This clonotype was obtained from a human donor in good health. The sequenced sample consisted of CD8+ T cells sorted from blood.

The chain's CDR3 is CASSTSGVAGFAHEQYF. CDR3 coding DNA: TGTGCCAGCAGTACCTCGGGAGTAGCGGGGTTTGCACACGAGCAGTACTTC. This chain connects TRBV28 to TRBJ2-7; 8 bases map to TRBD2. V dropped 5 bases and J dropped 5; count of bases not matched to a gene: 17. Germline lookup yields CDR1 MDHEN and CDR2 SYDVKM. This CDR3 comprises 17 residues.